This T cell receptor (beta chain) originates from a study of early T cells in non-severe SARS-CoV-2 infection. With V trimmed by 1 base and J by 5 bases, 4 bases remained unmatched. Germline-derived CDR1 and CDR2 are SGHTA and FQGNSA. The CDR3 runs to 15 residues. TCRdb independently ran MiXCR on the 5' RACE reads; one entry per CDR3 protein. The table lists about 34,000 distinct CDR3 sequences, roughly 6% of them singletons. There are many counts of this clonotype. The genes are TRBV7-2 and TRBJ2-1, with 8 bases that match TRBD2. The sample comprised whole blood. The receptor was derived from an adult who was a healthcare worker with PCR-confirmed SARS-CoV-2 infection or an uninfected control (not recorded which). The CDR3 reads CASSLVLRGDNEQFF. The CDR3 region has the DNA TGTGCCAGCAGCTTAGTGTTGCGGGGGGACAATGAGCAGTTCTTC.